The T cell receptor beta chain described here comes from a study of T cells expressing NK-cell markers. The CDR3 covers 16 residues. CDR1 is SGHAT and CDR2 is FQNNGV in the germline V gene. TCRdb reprocessed the 5' RACE reads; each CDR3 protein has one entry and no DNA is given. Here the sample table reports some 140,000 distinct CDR3 sequences. Sequences were obtained from blood T cells: a sorted CD56 or NKG2C T cell subset, CD4+ or CD8+ T cells, or bulk PBMC T cells (not recorded which). This TCR came from a woman in her 50s in good health. V gene TRBV11-2 combines with J gene TRBJ1-2; the D gene TCRdb calls, TRBD1, cannot be checked with no DNA. The CDR3 spells CASSLDAGPGHYGYTF.